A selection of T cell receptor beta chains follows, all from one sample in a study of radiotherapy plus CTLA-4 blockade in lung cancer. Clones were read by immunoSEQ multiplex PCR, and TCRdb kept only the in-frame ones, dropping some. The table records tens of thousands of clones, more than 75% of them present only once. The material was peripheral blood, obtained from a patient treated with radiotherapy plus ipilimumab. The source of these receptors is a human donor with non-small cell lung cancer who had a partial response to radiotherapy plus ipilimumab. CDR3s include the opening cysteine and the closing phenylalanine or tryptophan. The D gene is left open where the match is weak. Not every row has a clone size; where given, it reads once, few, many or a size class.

TGCGCCAGCAGCTCGACAGGGTGGAGCACTGAAGCTTTCTTT CASSSTGWSTEAFF TRBJ1-1 - 14 TRBV5-1 TRBD1
TGTGCCAGTAGTATTGGAGATTCGGCCCAGTACTTC CASSIGDSAQYF TRBJ2-5 - 12 TRBV19 -
TGTGCCAGTAGGGGACAGGGGACGGAGACCCAGTACTTC CASRGQGTETQYF TRBJ2-5 once 13 TRBV19 TRBD1
TGTGCCAGCCATTTAGCGGGGGGCCGTAGCAATCAGCCCCAGCATTTT CASHLAGGRSNQPQHF TRBJ1-5 - 16 TRBV28 -
TGCGCCAGCTCCCCCGGAGGGGCGAACACTGAAGCTTTCTTT CASSPGGANTEAFF TRBJ1-1 - 14 TRBV5-1 -
TGTGCCAGCAACGACAGGAGTCGTCAGCCCCAGCATTTT CASNDRSRQPQHF TRBJ1-5 - 13 TRBV28 -
TGTGCCAGCAGTGTCCGGGACAGGCGACCAATGAACACTGAAGCTTTCTTT CASSVRDRRPMNTEAFF TRBJ1-1 - 17 TRBV28 TRBD1
TGCGCCAGCAGCTCAGGGGGAAACGAGCAGTTCTTC CASSSGGNEQFF TRBJ2-1 - 12 TRBV5-1 TRBD1
TGTGCCAGCTCACCTTACACAGATACGCAGTATTTT CASSPYTDTQYF TRBJ2-3 - 12 TRBV18 -
TGTGCCAGCAGCACAGGACAGGGGTACTACGAGCAGTACTTC CASSTGQGYYEQYF TRBJ2-7 - 14 TRBV5-4 TRBD1
TGCAGCGCTCTTTTTGGAGGTAGTGAAGCTTTCTTT CSALFGGSEAFF TRBJ1-1 - 12 TRBV29-1 -
TGTGCCAGCAGACTTGGACAGGGTTCCACCGGGGAGCTGTTTTTT CASRLGQGSTGELFF TRBJ2-2 - 15 TRBV7-9 TRBD1
TGTGCCAGCAGTGACCGGCAGGGGACGAATAATTCACCCCTCCACTTT CASSDRQGTNNSPLHF TRBJ1-6 - 16 TRBV2 -
TGTGCCAGCAGTTTAGGTGGAGGGCGAGGCTACACCTTC CASSLGGGRGYTF TRBJ1-2 - 13 TRBV28 -
TGTGCCAGCAGTTCGCCCCCCAGACGGGGAGGGTACACTGAAGCTTTCTTT CASSSPPRRGGYTEAFF TRBJ1-1 once 17 TRBV28 -
TGTGCCACCAGCAACAGGCCATCGGGTCAGCCCCAGCATTTT CATSNRPSGQPQHF TRBJ1-5 - 14 TRBV15 -
TGTGCCAGCAGGGGACTAGCGGGAGCTGAGCAGTTCTTC CASRGLAGAEQFF TRBJ2-1 - 13 TRBV14 TRBD2
TGTGCCACCAGCAGCCCAAACAGCTATGGCTACACCTTC CATSSPNSYGYTF TRBJ1-2 - 13 TRBV15 -
TGCGCCAGCAGCCCCGTTGGGGAGGGTATCTACGAGCAGTACTTC CASSPVGEGIYEQYF TRBJ2-7 - 15 TRBV5-1 TRBD2
TGCGCCAGCAGCCGAGGACAACAAAACATTCAGTACTTC CASSRGQQNIQYF TRBJ2-4 - 13 TRBV4-3 -
TGTGCCACCAGAAGGAACGCGGGCTACAATGAGCAGTTCTTC CATRRNAGYNEQFF TRBJ2-1 - 14 TRBV28 -
TGTGCCAGCATCTCCGAGACTCCAACCTCCTACAATGAGCAGTTCTTC CASISETPTSYNEQFF TRBJ2-1 once 16 TRBV25-1 -
TGTGCCAGCAGCCCCCGGACTAGCGGGATTAATGAGCAGTTCTTC CASSPRTSGINEQFF TRBJ2-1 - 15 TRBV7-2 TRBD2
TGTGCCAGCAGCCGTCAGGGGGCACGATATGGCTACACCTTC CASSRQGARYGYTF TRBJ1-2 - 14 TRBV28 TRBD1
TGTGCCAGCAGGCTACAGGGGACTGAAGCTTTCTTT CASRLQGTEAFF TRBJ1-1 few 12 TRBV27 TRBD1
TGTGCCAGCAGTTTTCAGCGAGACAGGGGAGGAACTGAAGCTTTCTTT CASSFQRDRGGTEAFF TRBJ1-1 - 16 TRBV28 TRBD1
TGTGCCAGCAGCTTAAGGGTAGCGGGAAGAACCGGGGAGCTGTTTTTT CASSLRVAGRTGELFF TRBJ2-2 - 16 TRBV7-3 TRBD2
TGTGCCAGCAGCCCCCGGACTAGCGGATACAATGAGCAGTTCTTC CASSPRTSGYNEQFF TRBJ2-1 - 15 TRBV7-3 TRBD2
TGTGCCAGCAGCCAAGATAGGGGGAGAGGCCAGCCCCAGCATTTT CASSQDRGRGQPQHF TRBJ1-5 few 15 TRBV4-2 -
TGTGCCACCAGCAGACTTGATCGCCGGGTGGAGACCCAGTACTTC CATSRLDRRVETQYF TRBJ2-5 - 15 TRBV15 -
TGTGCCACCAGCTTCCGGGCAACTAGCGGGAGTATTTGGTCCTACAATGAGCAGTTCTTC CATSFRATSGSIWSYNEQFF TRBJ2-1 - 20 TRBV15 TRBD2
TGCGCCAGCAGCATCGACAGGGCCTACGAGCAGTACTTC CASSIDRAYEQYF TRBJ2-7 - 13 TRBV5-1 TRBD1
TGTGCCAGCAGCCCCCAGGGGGTGGGTCGAGAGACCCAGTACTTC CASSPQGVGRETQYF TRBJ2-5 few 15 TRBV28 TRBD1
TGTGCCAGCAGTGCGTTACTAGCGGGAGGGTACAATGAGCAGTTCTTC CASSALLAGGYNEQFF TRBJ2-1 - 16 TRBV2 TRBD2
TGTGCCAGCAGCGTAGCGGGGGGCCAAGGGGGAAAACTGTTTTTT CASSVAGGQGGKLFF TRBJ1-4 few 15 TRBV9 -
TGTGCCAGCAGCTCAGGACAGATCCGGGGAAACACCATATATTTT CASSSGQIRGNTIYF TRBJ1-3 - 15 TRBV7-2 -
TGTGCCAGCAGGGACAGGAACACCGGGGAGCTGTTTTTT CASRDRNTGELFF TRBJ2-2 - 13 TRBV28 -
TGCGCCAGCAGCCTTAGCGGGGGGTACAATGAGCAGTTCTTC CASSLSGGYNEQFF TRBJ2-1 - 14 TRBV5-1 TRBD2
TGTGCCAGCTCGCTACCGGTGAAACTAGCGGGAGGAGAGACCCAGTACTTC CASSLPVKLAGGETQYF TRBJ2-5 - 17 TRBV18 TRBD2
TGTGCCAGCAGCCGGGGGGCGCTTGTGACCCAGTACTTC CASSRGALVTQYF TRBJ2-5 - 13 TRBV7-2 -
TGTGCCAGCAGCTTTGACAGTTCTGGAAACACCATATATTTT CASSFDSSGNTIYF TRBJ1-3 - 14 TRBV5-4 -